This T cell receptor (beta chain) appears in the sequencing data of a study of T cells in Graves' hyperthyroidism and ophthalmopathy. Per the germline V gene, CDR1 is KGHSH and CDR2 is LQKENI. The CDR3 has 16 amino acids. The J segment lost 6 bases and the V segment lost 3 bases, leaving 7 bases of the junction unmatched. Study-wide results and limits: Stable hyperthyroidism and ophthalmopathy were separated using 13 V-J signatures.

Amplified TCR beta CDR3 regions derived from RNA transcripts. RT-PCR in the first round (using the HTBI primer set) targeted the TCR CDR3. TCRdb re-called the multiplex PCR reads with MiXCR, one entry per CDR3 protein. This sample carries hundreds of thousands of distinct CDR3 sequences, about 20% of them seen once, and the ten largest clones take 45% to 50%. This clonotype was found many times. Its matching antigen is unknown. The receptor was derived from a middle-aged man with Graves' ophthalmopathy. The chain joins TRBV18 to TRBJ2-1; TRBD1 matches 11 bases. The source material was blood. The CDR3 region has the DNA TGTGCCAGCTCACCCCTGGGACAGGGGGTATCCAATGAGCAGTTCTTC. Its translation: CASSPLGQGVSNEQFF.